The clone carrying this T cell receptor beta chain showed up just a few times. Its antigen remains unknown. The sample comes from a study of CD8 T cells in ankylosing spondylitis. General observations from the study: Peripheral blood samples showed relatively rare disease-linked clones, and these clones were CD8+. Disease-linked clones reportedly concentrated significantly in matched ankylosing spondylitis synovial fluid. Seemingly characteristic of ankylosing spondylitis blood was a TCR beta motif consisting of 7 or 8 highly homologous variants. Previously reported in reactive arthritis synovial fluid and blood were some of the motif variants.

This CDR3 is 14 amino acids long. Germline V gene data show CDR1 as SGHRS and CDR2 as YFSETQ. Trimming at V came to 3 bases and at J to 5 bases, leaving 5 bases not matched to a gene. TCR beta libraries were made by quantitative 5'-RACE with molecular barcodes. Via MiXCR, TCRdb re-called the 5' RACE reads, giving one row per CDR3 protein. The sample has some 840,000 distinct CDR3 sequences, about 10% seen once. The clonotype comes from a male donor with ankylosing spondylitis. Sequenced sample: blood, either unsorted or a sorted T cell fraction (not recorded which). J is TRBJ2-4 and V is TRBV5-1; 7 bases are a match to TRBD2. CDR3 nucleotides: TGCGCCAGCAGCTCCCTGGCGGGGGAAAACATTCAGTACTTC. This codes for CASSSLAGENIQYF.